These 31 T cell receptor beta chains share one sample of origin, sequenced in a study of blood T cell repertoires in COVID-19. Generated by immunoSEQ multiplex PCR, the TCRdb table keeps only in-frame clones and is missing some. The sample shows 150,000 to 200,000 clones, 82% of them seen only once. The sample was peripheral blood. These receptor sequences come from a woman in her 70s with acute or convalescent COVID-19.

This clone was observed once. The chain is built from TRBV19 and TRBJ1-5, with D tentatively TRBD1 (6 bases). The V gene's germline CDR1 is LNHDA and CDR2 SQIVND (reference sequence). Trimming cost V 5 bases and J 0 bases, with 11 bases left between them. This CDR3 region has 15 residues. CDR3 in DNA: TGTGCCAGTAGTGCGACAGGTATTAGCAATCAGCCCCAGCATTTT. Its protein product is CASSATGISNQPQHF.

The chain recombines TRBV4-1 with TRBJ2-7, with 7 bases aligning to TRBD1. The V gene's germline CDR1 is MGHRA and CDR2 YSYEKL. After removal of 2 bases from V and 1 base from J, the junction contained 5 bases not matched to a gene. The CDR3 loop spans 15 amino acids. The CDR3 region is CASSQYRDRSYEQYF. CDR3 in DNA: TGCGCCAGCAGCCAATACCGGGACAGATCCTACGAGCAGTACTTC.

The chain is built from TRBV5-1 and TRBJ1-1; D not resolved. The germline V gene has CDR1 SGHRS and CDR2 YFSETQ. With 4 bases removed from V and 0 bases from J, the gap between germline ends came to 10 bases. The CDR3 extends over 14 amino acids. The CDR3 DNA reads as TGCGCCAGCAGCAGGGAGGGATTGAACACTGAAGCTTTCTTT. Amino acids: CASSREGLNTEAFF. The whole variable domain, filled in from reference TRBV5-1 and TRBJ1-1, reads KAGVTQTPRYLIKTRGQQVTLSCSPISGHRSVSWYQQTPGQGLQFLFEYFSETQRNKGNFPGRFSGRQFSNSRSEMNVSTLELGDSALYLCASSREGLNTEAFFGQGTRLTVV.

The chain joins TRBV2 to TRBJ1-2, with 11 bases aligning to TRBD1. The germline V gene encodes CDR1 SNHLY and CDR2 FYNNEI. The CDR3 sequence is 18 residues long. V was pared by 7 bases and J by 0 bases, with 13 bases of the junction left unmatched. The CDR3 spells CASKPSRTGGTANYGYTF. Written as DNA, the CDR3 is TGTGCCAGCAAACCCTCTAGGACAGGGGGCACAGCTAACTATGGCTACACCTTC.

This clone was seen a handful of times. The CDR3 loop is CASNRDNSPLHF. CDR3 bases: TGTGCCAGCAACAGAGATAATTCACCCCTCCACTTT. This chain links TRBV6-5 with TRBJ1-6; D not resolved. The CDR3 is 12 amino acids. Trimming stripped 7 bases from V and 5 bases from J, with 6 bases between. Germline assignment: CDR1 MNHEY and CDR2 SVGAGI.

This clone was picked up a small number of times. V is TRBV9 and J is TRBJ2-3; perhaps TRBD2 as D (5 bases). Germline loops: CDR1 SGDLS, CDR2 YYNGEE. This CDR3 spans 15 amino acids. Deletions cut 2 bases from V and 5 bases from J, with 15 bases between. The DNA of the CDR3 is TGTGCCAGCAGCGTCGAGGATTTCGGAGGAGATACGCAGTATTTT. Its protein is CASSVEDFGGDTQYF.

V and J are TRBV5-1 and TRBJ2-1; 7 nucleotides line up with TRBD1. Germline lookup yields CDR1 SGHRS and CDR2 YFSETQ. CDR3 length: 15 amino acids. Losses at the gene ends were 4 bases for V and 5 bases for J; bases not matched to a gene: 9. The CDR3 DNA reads TGCGCCAGCAGCCTGGGGACAGAGAGAGACAATGAGCAGTTCTTC. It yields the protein CASSLGTERDNEQFF.

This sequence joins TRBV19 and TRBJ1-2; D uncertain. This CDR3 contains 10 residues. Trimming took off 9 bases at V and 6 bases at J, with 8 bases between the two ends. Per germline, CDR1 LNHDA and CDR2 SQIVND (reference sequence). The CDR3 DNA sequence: TGTGCCAGCCACCAGGATGGCTACACCTTC. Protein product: CASHQDGYTF.

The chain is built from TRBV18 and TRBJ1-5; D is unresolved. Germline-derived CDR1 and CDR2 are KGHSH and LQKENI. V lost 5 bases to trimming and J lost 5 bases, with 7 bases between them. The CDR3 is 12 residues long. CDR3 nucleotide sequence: TGTGCCAGCTCAAATTCAGATCAGCCCCAGCATTTT. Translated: CASSNSDQPQHF.

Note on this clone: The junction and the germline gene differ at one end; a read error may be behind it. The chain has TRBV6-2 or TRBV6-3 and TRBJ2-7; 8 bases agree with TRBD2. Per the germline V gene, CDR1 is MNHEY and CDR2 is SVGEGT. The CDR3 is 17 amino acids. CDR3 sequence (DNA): TGTGCCAGCAGTACCCGGGGGGGTTCGGGTCGGGTCCCTCCCGGAGACTTC. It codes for CASSTRGGSGRVPPGDF.

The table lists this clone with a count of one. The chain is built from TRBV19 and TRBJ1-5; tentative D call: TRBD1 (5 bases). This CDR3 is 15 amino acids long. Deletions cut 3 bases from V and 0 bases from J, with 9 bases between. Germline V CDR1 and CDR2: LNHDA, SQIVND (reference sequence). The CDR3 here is CASSMGGSSNQPQHF. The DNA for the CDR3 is TGTGCCAGTAGTATGGGGGGGTCTAGCAATCAGCCCCAGCATTTT.

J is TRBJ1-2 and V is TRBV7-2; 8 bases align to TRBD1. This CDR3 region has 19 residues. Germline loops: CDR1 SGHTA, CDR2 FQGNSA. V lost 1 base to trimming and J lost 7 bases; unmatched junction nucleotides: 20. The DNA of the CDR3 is TGTGCCAGCAGCTTAGAAATGCAGGGGGCCCTCACCTTAAGGGGTGGCTACACCTTC. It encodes CASSLEMQGALTLRGGYTF.

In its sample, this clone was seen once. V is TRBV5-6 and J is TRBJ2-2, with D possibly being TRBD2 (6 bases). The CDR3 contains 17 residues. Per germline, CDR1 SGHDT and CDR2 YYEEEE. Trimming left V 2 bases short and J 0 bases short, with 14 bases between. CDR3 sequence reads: CASSFLRGRANTGELFF. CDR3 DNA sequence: TGTGCCAGCAGCTTCTTGCGGGGAAGGGCGAACACCGGGGAGCTGTTTTTT.

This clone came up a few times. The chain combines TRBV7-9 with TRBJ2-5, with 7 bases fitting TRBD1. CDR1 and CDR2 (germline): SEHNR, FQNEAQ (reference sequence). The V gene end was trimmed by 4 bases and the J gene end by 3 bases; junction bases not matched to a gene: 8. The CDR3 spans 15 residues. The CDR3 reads CASSSTGFTEETQYF. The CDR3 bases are TGTGCCAGCAGCTCGACAGGGTTCACCGAAGAGACCCAGTACTTC.

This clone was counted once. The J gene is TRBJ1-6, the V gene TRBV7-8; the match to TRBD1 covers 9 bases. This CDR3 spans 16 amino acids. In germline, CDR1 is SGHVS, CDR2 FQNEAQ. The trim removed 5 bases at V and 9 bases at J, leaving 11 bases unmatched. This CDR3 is CASSDTGGSGSSPLHF. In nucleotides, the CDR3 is TGTGCCAGCAGCGACACAGGGGGCTCGGGTAGTTCACCCCTCCACTTT. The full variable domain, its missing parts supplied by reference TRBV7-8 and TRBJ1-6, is GAGVSQSPRYKVAKRGQDVALRCDPISGHVSLFWYQQALGQGPEFLTYFQNEAQLDKSGLPSDRFFAERPEGSVSTLKIQRTQQEDSAVYLCASSDTGGSGSSPLHFGNGTRLTVT.

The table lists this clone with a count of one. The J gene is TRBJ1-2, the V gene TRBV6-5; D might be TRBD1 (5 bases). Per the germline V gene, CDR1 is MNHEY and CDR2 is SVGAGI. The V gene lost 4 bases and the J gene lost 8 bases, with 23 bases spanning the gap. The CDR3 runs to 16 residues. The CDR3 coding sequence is TGTGCCAGCAGTTTGAGCCCCATGGGGGGACTTAACGGCTACACCTTC. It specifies CASSLSPMGGLNGYTF.

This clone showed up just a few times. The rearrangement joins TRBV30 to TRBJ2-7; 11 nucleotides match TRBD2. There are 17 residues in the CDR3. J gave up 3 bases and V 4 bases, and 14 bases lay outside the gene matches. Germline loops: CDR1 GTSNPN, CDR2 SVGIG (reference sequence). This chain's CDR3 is CAWTESRTSGLVYEQYF. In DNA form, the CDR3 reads TGTGCCTGGACTGAATCGAGGACTAGCGGGTTAGTCTACGAGCAGTACTTC.

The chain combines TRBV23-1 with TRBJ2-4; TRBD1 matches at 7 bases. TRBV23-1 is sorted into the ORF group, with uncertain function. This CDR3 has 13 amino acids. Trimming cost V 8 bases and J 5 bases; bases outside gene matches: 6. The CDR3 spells CASQRQGENIQYF. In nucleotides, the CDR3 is TGCGCCAGCCAACGGCAGGGGGAAAACATTCAGTACTTC.

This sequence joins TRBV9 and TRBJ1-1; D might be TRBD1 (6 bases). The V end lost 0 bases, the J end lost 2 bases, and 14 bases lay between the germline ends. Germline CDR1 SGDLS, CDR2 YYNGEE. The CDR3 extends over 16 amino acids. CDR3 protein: CASSVVGAGDNTEAFF. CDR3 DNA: TGTGCCAGCAGCGTAGTAGGGGCAGGGGATAACACTGAAGCTTTCTTT.

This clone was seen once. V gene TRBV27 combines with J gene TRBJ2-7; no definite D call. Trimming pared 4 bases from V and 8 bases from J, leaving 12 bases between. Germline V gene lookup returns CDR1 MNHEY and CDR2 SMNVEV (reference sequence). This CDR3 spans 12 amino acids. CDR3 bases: TGTGCCAGCAGTTCAATGGGCCTCAAGCAGTACTTC. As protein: CASSSMGLKQYF.

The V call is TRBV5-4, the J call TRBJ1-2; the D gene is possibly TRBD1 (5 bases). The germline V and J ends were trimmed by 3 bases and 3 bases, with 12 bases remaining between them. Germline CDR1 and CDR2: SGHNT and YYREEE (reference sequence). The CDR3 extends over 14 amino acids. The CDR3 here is CASSSAGIDYGYTF. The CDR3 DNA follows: TGTGCCAGCAGCTCGGCAGGGATCGACTATGGCTACACCTTC.

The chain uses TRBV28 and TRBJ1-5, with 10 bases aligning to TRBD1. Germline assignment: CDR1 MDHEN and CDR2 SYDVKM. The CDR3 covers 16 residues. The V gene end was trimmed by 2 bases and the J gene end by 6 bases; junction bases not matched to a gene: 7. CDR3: CASSLLPGQGPQPQHF. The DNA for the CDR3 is TGTGCCAGCAGTTTACTACCGGGACAGGGGCCTCAGCCCCAGCATTTT. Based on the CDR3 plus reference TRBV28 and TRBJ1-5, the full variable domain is DVKVTQSSRYLVKRTGEKVFLECVQDMDHENMFWYRQDPGLGLRLIYFSYDVKMKEKGDIPEGYSVSREKKERFSLILESASTNQTSMYLCASSLLPGQGPQPQHFGDGTRLSIL.

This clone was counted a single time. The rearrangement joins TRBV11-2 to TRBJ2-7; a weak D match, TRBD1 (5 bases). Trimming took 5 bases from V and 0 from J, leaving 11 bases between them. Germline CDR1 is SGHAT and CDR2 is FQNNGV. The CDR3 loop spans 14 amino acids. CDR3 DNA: TGTGCCAGCAGCGTTGACAGAGACTCCTACGAGCAGTACTTC. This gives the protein CASSVDRDSYEQYF.

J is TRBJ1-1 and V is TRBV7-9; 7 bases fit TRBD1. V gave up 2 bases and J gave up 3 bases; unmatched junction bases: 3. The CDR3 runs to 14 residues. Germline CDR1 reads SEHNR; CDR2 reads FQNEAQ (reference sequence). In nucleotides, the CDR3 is TGTGCCAGCAGCTTACGGCAGGGGGACACTGAAGCTTTCTTT. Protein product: CASSLRQGDTEAFF.

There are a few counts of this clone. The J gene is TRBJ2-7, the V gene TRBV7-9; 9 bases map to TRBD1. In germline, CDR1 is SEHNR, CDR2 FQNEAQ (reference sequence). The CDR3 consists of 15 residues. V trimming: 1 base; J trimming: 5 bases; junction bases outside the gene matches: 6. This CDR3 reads CASSLGPDRGDEQYF. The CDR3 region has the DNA TGTGCCAGCAGCTTAGGGCCGGACAGGGGCGACGAGCAGTACTTC.

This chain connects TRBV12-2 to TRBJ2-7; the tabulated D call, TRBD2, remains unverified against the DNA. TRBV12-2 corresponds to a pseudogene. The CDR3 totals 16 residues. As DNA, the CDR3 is TGTGCAAGTCGCTTAGCGCGGGGGTTGCGGGTTTACGAGCAGTACTTC. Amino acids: CASRLARGLRVYEQYF.

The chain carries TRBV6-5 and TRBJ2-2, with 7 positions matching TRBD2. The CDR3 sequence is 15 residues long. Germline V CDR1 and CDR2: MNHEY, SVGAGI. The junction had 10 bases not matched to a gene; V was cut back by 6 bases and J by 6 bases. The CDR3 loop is CASSGGGRGSGELFF. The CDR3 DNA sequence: TGTGCCAGCAGCGGTGGAGGGAGGGGCTCCGGGGAGCTGTTTTTT.

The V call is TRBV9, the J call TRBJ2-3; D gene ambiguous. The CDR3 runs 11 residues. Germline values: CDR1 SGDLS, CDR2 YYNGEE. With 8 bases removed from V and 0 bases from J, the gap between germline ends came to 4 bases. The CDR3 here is CASTSTDTQYF. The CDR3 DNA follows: TGTGCCAGTACAAGCACAGATACGCAGTATTTT.

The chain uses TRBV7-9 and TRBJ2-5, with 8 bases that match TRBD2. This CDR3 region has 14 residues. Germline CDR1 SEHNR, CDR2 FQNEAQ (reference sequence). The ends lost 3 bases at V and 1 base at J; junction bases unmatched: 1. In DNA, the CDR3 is TGTGCCAGCAGCTTCGGGGGGGTCCAAGAGACCCAGTACTTC. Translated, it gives CASSFGGVQETQYF.

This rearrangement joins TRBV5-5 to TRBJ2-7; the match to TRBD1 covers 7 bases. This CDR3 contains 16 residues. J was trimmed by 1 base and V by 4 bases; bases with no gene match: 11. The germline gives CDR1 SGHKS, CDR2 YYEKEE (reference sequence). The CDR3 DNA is TGTGCCAGCAGCGGTACCGGGACAGACTTTTCCTACGAGCAGTACTTC. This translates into CASSGTGTDFSYEQYF.

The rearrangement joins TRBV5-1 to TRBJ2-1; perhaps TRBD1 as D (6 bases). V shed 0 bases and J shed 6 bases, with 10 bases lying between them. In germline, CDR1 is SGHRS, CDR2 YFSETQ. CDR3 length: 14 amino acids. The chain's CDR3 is CASSLDRAFNEQFF. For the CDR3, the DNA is TGCGCCAGCAGCTTGGACAGGGCGTTCAATGAGCAGTTCTTC.